This TCR beta chain was profiled in a study of blood T cell repertoires in COVID-19. Germline V gene data show CDR1 as ENHRY and CDR2 as SYGVKD. V was clipped by 2 bases and J by 8 bases; unmatched bases: 2. The CDR3 loop spans 14 amino acids. Using immunoSEQ multiplex PCR, the repertoire was profiled, and TCRdb retains in-frame clones only, with some absent. Of around 250,000 clones listed, approximately 91% were seen once; the top ten hold 0.95% to 1.5%. The source material was PBMCs or T cells enriched from blood (not recorded which). The TCR originated in a human donor in a cohort exposed to, infected with or recovered from COVID-19 (not recorded which). The donor label of this sample is uncertain. The J gene is TRBJ1-6, the V gene TRBV10-3, with 8 bases fitting TRBD1. In DNA, the CDR3 is TGTGCCATCAGTGAGGGACAGGGTGATTCACCCCTCCACTTT. Encoded protein: CAISEGQGDSPLHF.